The rows below give T cell receptor beta chains drawn from one sample of a study of vaccination effects on CD4 cells after COVID-19. Their recognized antigens are unknown. The data were produced by immunoSEQ multiplex PCR, yet TCRdb's version contains in-frame clones alone and is incomplete. Of 50,000 to 65,000 clones listed, roughly 81% are singletons. This specimen was CD4+ T cells from PBMCs cultured with HCoV-229E spike peptides, taken before COVID-19 vaccination. All receptors derive from a human donor who received a COVID-19 vaccine. Both conserved end residues are part of each CDR3. D genes are given only for firm matches. Expanded clones get a size class; other rows say once, few or many, or leave the size out.

v_gene: TRBV2; d_gene: TRBD1; j_gene: TRBJ1-1; abundance: .; CDR3aa: CASRGQGAENTEAFF; CDR3nt: TGTGCCAGCAGAGGACAGGGGGCGGAGAACACTGAAGCTTTCTTT
v_gene: TRBV9; d_gene: .; j_gene: TRBJ1-1; abundance: .; CDR3aa: CANSATGKANTEAFF; CDR3nt: TGTGCCAACAGCGCTACAGGGAAGGCGAACACTGAAGCTTTCTTT
v_gene: TRBV5-1; d_gene: .; j_gene: TRBJ1-3; abundance: .; CDR3aa: CASSPPGGDGNTIYF; CDR3nt: TGCGCCAGCAGCCCTCCCGGAGGAGATGGAAACACCATATATTTT
v_gene: TRBV4-1; d_gene: .; j_gene: TRBJ1-6; abundance: .; CDR3aa: CASSQKGYGGREDSPLHF; CDR3nt: TGCGCCAGCAGCCAAAAGGGGTATGGGGGGAGAGAGGATTCACCCCTCCACTTT
v_gene: TRBV6-1; d_gene: .; j_gene: TRBJ1-1; abundance: .; CDR3aa: CASSETPQPEAFF; CDR3nt: TGTGCCAGCAGTGAAACTCCCCAGCCAGAAGCTTTCTTT
v_gene: TRBV6-5; d_gene: .; j_gene: TRBJ1-1; abundance: .; CDR3aa: CASSTHDKNTEAFF; CDR3nt: TGTGCCAGCAGTACACACGACAAGAACACTGAAGCTTTCTTT
v_gene: TRBV7-9; d_gene: TRBD1; j_gene: TRBJ2-2; abundance: .; CDR3aa: CASSKGQGAVGELFF; CDR3nt: TGTGCCAGCAGCAAGGGACAGGGGGCGGTCGGGGAGCTGTTTTTT
v_gene: TRBV5-6; d_gene: TRBD1; j_gene: TRBJ2-1; abundance: .; CDR3aa: CASSRDSSYNEQFF; CDR3nt: TGTGCCAGCAGTAGGGACAGTTCATACAATGAGCAGTTCTTC
v_gene: TRBV24-1; d_gene: .; j_gene: TRBJ2-6; abundance: .; CDR3aa: CATRDSGANVLTF; CDR3nt: TGTGCCACCAGGGACTCTGGGGCCAACGTCCTGACTTTC
v_gene: TRBV6-5; d_gene: TRBD1; j_gene: TRBJ1-5; abundance: .; CDR3aa: CASSYGQGGQPQHF; CDR3nt: TGTGCCAGCAGCTACGGACAGGGGGGTCAGCCCCAGCATTTT
v_gene: TRBV29-1; d_gene: .; j_gene: TRBJ1-2; abundance: .; CDR3aa: CSADPIDYGYTF; CDR3nt: TGCAGCGCTGACCCAATTGATTATGGCTACACCTTC
v_gene: TRBV7-8; d_gene: .; j_gene: TRBJ1-1; abundance: .; CDR3aa: CASSSRGGGTEAFF; CDR3nt: TGTGCCAGCAGCTCCCGGGGGGGTGGCACTGAAGCTTTCTTT
v_gene: TRBV18; d_gene: .; j_gene: TRBJ1-1; abundance: .; CDR3aa: CASSPARLNTEAFF; CDR3nt: TGTGCCAGCTCACCCGCACGGTTAAACACTGAAGCTTTCTTT
v_gene: TRBV7-3; d_gene: TRBD1; j_gene: TRBJ1-1; abundance: .; CDR3aa: CASRRRQGQGNTEAFF; CDR3nt: TGTGCCAGCAGGCGTCGACAGGGACAGGGGAACACTGAAGCTTTCTTT
v_gene: TRBV7-3; d_gene: TRBD2; j_gene: TRBJ2-2; abundance: .; CDR3aa: CASSLTSGGMYTGELFF; CDR3nt: TGTGCCAGCAGCCTTACTAGCGGGGGAATGTACACCGGGGAGCTGTTTTTT
v_gene: TRBV24-1; d_gene: .; j_gene: TRBJ2-3; abundance: .; CDR3aa: CATSDVNRGVDTQYF; CDR3nt: TGTGCCACCAGTGACGTCAATAGGGGGGTAGATACGCAGTATTTT
v_gene: TRBV3-1/TRBV3-2; d_gene: .; j_gene: TRBJ1-1; abundance: .; CDR3aa: CASSQGGRDTEAFF; CDR3nt: TGTGCCAGCAGCCAAGGTGGGCGCGACACTGAAGCTTTCTTT
v_gene: TRBV7-2; d_gene: TRBD2; j_gene: TRBJ2-5; abundance: .; CDR3aa: CASSSGLVETQYF; CDR3nt: TGTGCCAGCAGCTCGGGACTAGTGGAGACCCAGTACTTC
v_gene: TRBV24-1; d_gene: TRBD1; j_gene: TRBJ1-2; abundance: once; CDR3aa: CATSDPTGNYGYTF; CDR3nt: TGTGCCACCAGTGATCCGACAGGGAACTATGGCTACACCTTC
v_gene: TRBV24-1; d_gene: TRBD2; j_gene: TRBJ2-1; abundance: few; CDR3aa: CATKPPPGLAANNEQFF; CDR3nt: TGTGCCACCAAACCGCCACCCGGGCTAGCGGCCAACAATGAGCAGTTCTTC
v_gene: TRBV2; d_gene: TRBD2; j_gene: TRBJ2-5; abundance: .; CDR3aa: CASGRLAGTQETQYF; CDR3nt: TGTGCCAGCGGAAGACTAGCGGGGACCCAAGAGACCCAGTACTTC
v_gene: TRBV28; d_gene: .; j_gene: TRBJ2-3; abundance: .; CDR3aa: CASSFYLWLASPPDTQYF; CDR3nt: TGTGCCAGCAGTTTTTATCTGTGGTTGGCTAGCCCCCCAGATACGCAGTATTTT
v_gene: TRBV30; d_gene: .; j_gene: TRBJ1-6; abundance: .; CDR3aa: CAWSLAGGLHF; CDR3nt: TGTGCCTGGAGTTTGGCCGGGGGCCTCCACTTT
v_gene: TRBV5-1; d_gene: TRBD2; j_gene: TRBJ2-5; abundance: .; CDR3aa: CASSFGLAGGETQYF; CDR3nt: TGCGCCAGCAGCTTTGGACTAGCGGGGGGAGAGACCCAGTACTTC
v_gene: TRBV24-1; d_gene: .; j_gene: TRBJ1-5; abundance: .; CDR3aa: CATRDGSHLNQPQHF; CDR3nt: TGTGCCACCCGAGATGGGTCGCATTTAAATCAGCCCCAGCATTTT
v_gene: TRBV5-1; d_gene: .; j_gene: TRBJ2-2; abundance: .; CDR3aa: CASSLSPANTGELFF; CDR3nt: TGCGCCAGCAGCTTGTCCCCAGCGAACACCGGGGAGCTGTTTTTT
v_gene: TRBV24-1; d_gene: .; j_gene: TRBJ1-5; abundance: few; CDR3aa: CATSDFGTHQPQHF; CDR3nt: TGTGCCACCAGTGATTTCGGTACGCATCAGCCCCAGCATTTT